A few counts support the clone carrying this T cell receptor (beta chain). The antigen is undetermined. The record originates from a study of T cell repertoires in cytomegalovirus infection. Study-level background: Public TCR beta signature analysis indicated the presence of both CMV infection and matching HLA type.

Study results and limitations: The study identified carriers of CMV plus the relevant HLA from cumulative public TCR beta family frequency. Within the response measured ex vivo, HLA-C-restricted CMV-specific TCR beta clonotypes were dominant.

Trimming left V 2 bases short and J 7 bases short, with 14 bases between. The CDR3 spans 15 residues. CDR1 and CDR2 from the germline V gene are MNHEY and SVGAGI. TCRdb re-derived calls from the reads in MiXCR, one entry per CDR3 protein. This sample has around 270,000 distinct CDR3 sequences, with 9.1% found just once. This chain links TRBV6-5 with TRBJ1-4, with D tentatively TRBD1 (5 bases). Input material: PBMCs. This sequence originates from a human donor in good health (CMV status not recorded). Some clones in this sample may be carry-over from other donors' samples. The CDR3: CASSYRGSVGEKLFF. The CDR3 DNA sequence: TGTGCCAGCAGTTACAGGGGAAGCGTCGGTGAAAAACTGTTTTTT.